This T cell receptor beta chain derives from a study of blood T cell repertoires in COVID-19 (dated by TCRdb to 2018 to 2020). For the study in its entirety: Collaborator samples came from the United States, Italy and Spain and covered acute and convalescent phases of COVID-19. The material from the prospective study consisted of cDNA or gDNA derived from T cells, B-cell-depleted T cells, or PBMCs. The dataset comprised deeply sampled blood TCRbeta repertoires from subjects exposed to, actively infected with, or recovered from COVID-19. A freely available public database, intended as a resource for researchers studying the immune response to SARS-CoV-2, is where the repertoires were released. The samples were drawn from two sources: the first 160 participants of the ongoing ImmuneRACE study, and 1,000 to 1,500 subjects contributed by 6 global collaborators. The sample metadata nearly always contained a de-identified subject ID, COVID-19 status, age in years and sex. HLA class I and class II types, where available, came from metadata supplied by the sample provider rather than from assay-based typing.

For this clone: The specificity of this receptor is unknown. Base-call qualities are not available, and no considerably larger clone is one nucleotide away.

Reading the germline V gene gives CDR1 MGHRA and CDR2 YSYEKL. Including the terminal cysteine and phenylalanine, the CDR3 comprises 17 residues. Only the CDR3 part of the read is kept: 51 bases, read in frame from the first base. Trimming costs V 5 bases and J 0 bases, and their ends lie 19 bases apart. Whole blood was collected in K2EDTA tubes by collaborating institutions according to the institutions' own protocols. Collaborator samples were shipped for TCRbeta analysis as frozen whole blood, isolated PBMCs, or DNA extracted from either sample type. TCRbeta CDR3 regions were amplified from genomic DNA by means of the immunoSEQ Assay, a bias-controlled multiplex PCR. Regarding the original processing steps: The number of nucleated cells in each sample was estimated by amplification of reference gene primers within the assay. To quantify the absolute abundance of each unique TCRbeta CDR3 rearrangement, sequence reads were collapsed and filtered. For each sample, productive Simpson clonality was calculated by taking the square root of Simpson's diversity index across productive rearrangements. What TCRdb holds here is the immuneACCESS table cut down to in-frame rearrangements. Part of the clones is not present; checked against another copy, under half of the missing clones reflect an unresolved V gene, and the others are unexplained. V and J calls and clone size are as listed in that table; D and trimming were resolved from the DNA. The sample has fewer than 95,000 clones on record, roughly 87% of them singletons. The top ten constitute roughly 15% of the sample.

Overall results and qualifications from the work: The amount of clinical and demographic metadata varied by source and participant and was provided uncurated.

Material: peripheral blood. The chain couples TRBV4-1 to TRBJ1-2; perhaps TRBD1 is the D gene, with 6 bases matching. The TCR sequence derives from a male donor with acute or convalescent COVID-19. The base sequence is TGCGCCAGCAGCGGGGCAGGGGCGGATATAACTAACTATGGCTACACCTTC. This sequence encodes CASSGAGADITNYGYTF.